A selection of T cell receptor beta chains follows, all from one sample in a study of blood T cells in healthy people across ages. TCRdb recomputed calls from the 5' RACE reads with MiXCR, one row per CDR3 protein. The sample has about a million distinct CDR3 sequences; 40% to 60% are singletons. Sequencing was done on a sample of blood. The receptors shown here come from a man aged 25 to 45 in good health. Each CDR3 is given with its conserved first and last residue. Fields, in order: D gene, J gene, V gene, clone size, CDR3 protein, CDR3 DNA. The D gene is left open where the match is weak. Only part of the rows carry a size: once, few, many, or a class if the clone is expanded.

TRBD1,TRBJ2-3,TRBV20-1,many,CSARGTGSTDTQYF,TGCAGTGCTAGAGGGACAGGGTCCACAGATACGCAGTATTTT
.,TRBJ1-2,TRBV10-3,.,CAIKPDNYGYTF,TGTGCCATCAAGCCAGATAACTATGGCTACACCTTC
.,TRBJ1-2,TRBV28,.,CASQTSNYGYTF,TGTGCCAGCCAAACTTCGAACTATGGCTACACCTTC
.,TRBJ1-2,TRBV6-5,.,CASGQPNYGYTF,TGTGCCAGCGGGCAGCCTAACTATGGCTACACCTTC
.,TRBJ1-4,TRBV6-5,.,CASSYRRLGGGEKLFF,TGTGCCAGCAGTTACCGAAGATTGGGGGGTGGAGAAAAACTGTTTTTT
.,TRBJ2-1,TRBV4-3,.,CASSQDLASLAYNEQFF,TGCGCCAGCAGCCAAGATCTGGCCTCCTTGGCCTACAATGAGCAGTTCTTC
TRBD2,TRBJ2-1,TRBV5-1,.,CASSLADRTSGIRIYNEQFF,TGCGCCAGCAGCTTGGCCGATAGGACTAGCGGAATCAGGATCTACAATGAGCAGTTCTTC
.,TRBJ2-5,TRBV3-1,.,CASRDTLQETQYF,TGTGCCTCCCGGGACACCCTCCAAGAGACCCAGTACTTC
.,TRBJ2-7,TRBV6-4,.,CASRVYYEQYF,TGTGCCAGCAGAGTATACTACGAGCAGTACTTC
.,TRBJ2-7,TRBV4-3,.,CASSQDGGVGNEQYF,TGCGCCAGCAGCCAAGACGGGGGTGTAGGGAACGAGCAGTACTTC
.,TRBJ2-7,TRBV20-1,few,CSARWDGYEQYF,TGCAGTGCTAGATGGGACGGGTACGAGCAGTACTTC
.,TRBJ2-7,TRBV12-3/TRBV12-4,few,CASSPDTHEQYF,TGTGCCAGCAGCCCGGACACCCACGAGCAGTACTTC
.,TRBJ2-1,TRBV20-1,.,CSARDPWARGSQDEQFF,TGCAGTGCTAGAGATCCGTGGGCGAGAGGCTCGCAGGATGAGCAGTTCTTC
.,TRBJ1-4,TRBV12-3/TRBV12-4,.,CASSQTGGDPLGEKLFF,TGTGCCAGCAGTCAAACCGGGGGGGACCCCTTAGGGGAAAAACTGTTTTTT
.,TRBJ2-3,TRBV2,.,CASSPKGIDTQYF,TGTGCCAGCAGTCCGAAGGGGATAGATACGCAGTATTTT
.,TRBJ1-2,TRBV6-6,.,CASSYQPTGSEGYTF,TGTGCCAGCAGTTACCAACCGACGGGCTCGGAAGGCTACACCTTC
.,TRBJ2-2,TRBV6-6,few,CAFGYTGELFF,TGTGCCTTCGGGTACACCGGGGAGCTGTTTTTT
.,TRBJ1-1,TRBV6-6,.,CASISGQNTEAFF,TGTGCCAGCATCTCAGGACAGAACACTGAAGCTTTCTTT
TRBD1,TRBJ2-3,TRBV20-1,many,CSARDPPGQVTDTQYF,TGCAGTGCTAGAGATCCGCCGGGACAGGTCACAGATACGCAGTATTTT
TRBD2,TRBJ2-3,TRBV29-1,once,CSVRGGTRPDTQYF,TGCAGCGTCCGCGGGGGGACAAGACCTGATACGCAGTATTTT
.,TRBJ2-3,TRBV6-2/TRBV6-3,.,CASSHLDKNTQYF,TGTGCCAGCAGTCATCTGGATAAAAATACGCAGTATTTT
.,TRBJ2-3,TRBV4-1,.,CASSQDIRNTQYF,TGCGCCAGCAGCCAAGATATTAGAAATACGCAGTATTTT
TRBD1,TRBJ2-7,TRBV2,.,CASGRQGLEQYF,TGTGCCAGCGGGCGACAGGGCCTCGAGCAGTACTTC
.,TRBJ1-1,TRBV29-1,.,CSLSTQGGQDTEAFF,TGCAGCCTTTCCACCCAGGGAGGGCAGGACACTGAAGCTTTCTTT
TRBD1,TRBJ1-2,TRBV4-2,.,CASSQEVYSGQAIYGYTF,TGTGCCAGCAGCCAAGAGGTCTACTCCGGACAGGCAATATATGGCTACACCTTC
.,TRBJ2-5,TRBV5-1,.,CASSLAASSQETQYF,TGCGCCAGCAGCTTGGCCGCGAGTTCCCAAGAGACCCAGTACTTC
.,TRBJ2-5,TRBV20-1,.,CSARKKGRLEETQYF,TGCAGTGCTAGGAAAAAGGGTAGATTAGAAGAGACCCAGTACTTC
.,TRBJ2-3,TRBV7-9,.,CASSPNLDIWTDTQYF,TGTGCCAGCAGCCCGAACCTAGATATATGGACAGATACGCAGTATTTT
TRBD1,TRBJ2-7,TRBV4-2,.,CASSQGLGQGTFEQYF,TGTGCCAGCAGCCAAGGATTAGGACAGGGAACGTTCGAGCAGTACTTC
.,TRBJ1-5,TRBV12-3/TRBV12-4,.,CASSLHAGYNQPQHF,TGTGCCAGCAGTTTACATGCAGGCTACAATCAGCCCCAGCATTTT
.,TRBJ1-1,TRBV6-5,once,CASSYSQPQLLNTEAFF,TGTGCCAGCAGTTACAGCCAACCTCAGCTGCTGAACACTGAAGCTTTCTTT
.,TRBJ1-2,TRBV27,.,CASSLSAQGGYTF,TGTGCCAGCAGTTTATCGGCGCAGGGTGGCTACACCTTC
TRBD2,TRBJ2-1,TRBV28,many,CASSSRTSGPYNEQFF,TGTGCCAGCAGTTCCCGGACTAGCGGGCCCTACAATGAGCAGTTCTTC
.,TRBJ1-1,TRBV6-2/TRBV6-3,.,CASVSLWDTEAFF,TGTGCCAGCGTCAGTCTCTGGGACACTGAAGCTTTCTTT
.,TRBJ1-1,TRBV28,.,CASSLSPSGNTEAFF,TGTGCCAGCAGTTTATCCCCTTCGGGGAACACTGAAGCTTTCTTT
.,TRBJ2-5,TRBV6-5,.,CASARIDQETQYF,TGTGCCAGCGCACGGATCGACCAAGAGACCCAGTACTTC
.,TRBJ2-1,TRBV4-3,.,CASSQDSPYNEQFF,TGCGCCAGCAGCCAAGATAGTCCCTACAATGAGCAGTTCTTC
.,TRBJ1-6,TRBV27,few,CASSLTEYNSPLHF,TGTGCCAGCAGTTTAACAGAGTATAATTCACCCCTCCACTTT
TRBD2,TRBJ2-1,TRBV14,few,CASSQGFSGGAHSSYNEQFF,TGTGCCAGCAGCCAAGGGTTTAGCGGGGGGGCGCATAGCTCCTACAATGAGCAGTTCTTC
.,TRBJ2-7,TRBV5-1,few,CASTAWIQGTGSYEQYF,TGCGCCAGCACAGCTTGGATTCAGGGGACCGGATCCTACGAGCAGTACTTC
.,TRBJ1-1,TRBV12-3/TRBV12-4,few,CASSLEGGPAFF,TGTGCCAGCAGTTTAGAGGGGGGGCCAGCTTTCTTT
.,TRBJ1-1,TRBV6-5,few,CASSYSTVWGQGTEAFF,TGTGCCAGCAGTTACTCCACCGTGTGGGGCCAAGGGACTGAAGCTTTCTTT
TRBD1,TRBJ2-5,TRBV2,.,CASSKSRTGGQETQYF,TGTGCCAGCAGCAAATCCCGGACAGGGGGCCAAGAGACCCAGTACTTC
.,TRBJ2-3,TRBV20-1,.,CSAIRLDPTDTQYF,TGCAGTGCCATCCGACTAGACCCCACAGATACGCAGTATTTT
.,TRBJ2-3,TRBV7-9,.,CASSQTLGDTQYF,TGTGCCAGCAGCCAGACTCTCGGAGATACGCAGTATTTT
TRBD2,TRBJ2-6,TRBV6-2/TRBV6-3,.,CASSPVSGGANVLTF,TGTGCCAGCAGCCCCGTTAGCGGGGGGGCCAACGTCCTGACTTTC
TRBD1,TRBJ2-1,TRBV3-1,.,CASSLQGQAYNEQFF,TGTGCCAGCAGCCTCCAGGGACAGGCCTACAATGAGCAGTTCTTC
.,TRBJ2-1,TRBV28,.,CASSFPPRANEQFF,TGTGCCAGCAGTTTCCCCCCGAGGGCCAATGAGCAGTTCTTC
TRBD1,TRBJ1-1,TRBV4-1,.,CASSPQTGMFGTEAFF,TGCGCCAGCAGCCCCCAGACAGGGATGTTCGGCACTGAAGCTTTCTTT
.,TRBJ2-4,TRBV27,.,CASRSGRNIQYF,TGTGCCAGCAGATCGGGGAGAAACATTCAGTACTTC